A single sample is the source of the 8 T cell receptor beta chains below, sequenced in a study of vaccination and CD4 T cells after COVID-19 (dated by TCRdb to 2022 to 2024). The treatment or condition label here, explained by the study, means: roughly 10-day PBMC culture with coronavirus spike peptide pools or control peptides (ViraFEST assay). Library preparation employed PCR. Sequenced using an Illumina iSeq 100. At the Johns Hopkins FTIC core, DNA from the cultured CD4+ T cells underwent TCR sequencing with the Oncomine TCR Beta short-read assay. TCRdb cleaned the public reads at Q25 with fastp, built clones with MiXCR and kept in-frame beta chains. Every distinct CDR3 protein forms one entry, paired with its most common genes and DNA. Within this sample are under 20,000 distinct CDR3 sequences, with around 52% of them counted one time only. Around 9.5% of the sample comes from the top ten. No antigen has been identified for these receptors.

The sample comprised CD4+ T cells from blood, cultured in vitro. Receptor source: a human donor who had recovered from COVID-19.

The CDR3 protein is CASKRKGGQQYF. The CDR3, as DNA: TGTGCCAGCAAGCGCAAGGGGGGCCAGCAGTACTTC. This chain joins TRBV27 and TRBJ2-7; D assignment may be TRBD1 or TRBD2 (6 bases each). Trimming cost V 7 bases and J 8 bases, with 15 bases left between them. The CDR3 runs 12 residues. CDR1 and CDR2 (germline): MNHEY, SMNVEV (reference sequence).

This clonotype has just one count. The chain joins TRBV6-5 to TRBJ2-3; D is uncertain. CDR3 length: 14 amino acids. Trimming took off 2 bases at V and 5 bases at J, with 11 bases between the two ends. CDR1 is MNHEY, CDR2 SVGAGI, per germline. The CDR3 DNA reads TGTGCCAGCAGTTACAGGGCTATAAGAGATACGCAGTATTTT. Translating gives CASSYRAIRDTQYF.

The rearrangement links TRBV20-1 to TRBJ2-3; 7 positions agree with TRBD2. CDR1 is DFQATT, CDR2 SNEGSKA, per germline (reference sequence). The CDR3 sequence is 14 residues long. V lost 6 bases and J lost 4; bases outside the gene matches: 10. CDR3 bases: TGCAGTGCAGTCGGGACTACGGTGGCAGATACGCAGTATTTT. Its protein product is CSAVGTTVADTQYF.

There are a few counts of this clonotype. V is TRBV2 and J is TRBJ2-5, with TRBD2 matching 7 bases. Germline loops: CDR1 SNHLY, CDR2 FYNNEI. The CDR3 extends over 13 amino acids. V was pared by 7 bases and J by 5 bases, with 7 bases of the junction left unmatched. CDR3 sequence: CASNREVLETQYF. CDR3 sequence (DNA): TGTGCCAGCAATCGGGAGGTGTTGGAGACCCAGTACTTC.

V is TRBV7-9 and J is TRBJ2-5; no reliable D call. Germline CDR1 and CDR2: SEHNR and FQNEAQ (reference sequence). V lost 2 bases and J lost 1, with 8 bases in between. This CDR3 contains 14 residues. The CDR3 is CASSLQAAQETQYF. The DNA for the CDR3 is TGTGCCAGCAGCTTACAGGCGGCCCAAGAGACCCAGTACTTC.

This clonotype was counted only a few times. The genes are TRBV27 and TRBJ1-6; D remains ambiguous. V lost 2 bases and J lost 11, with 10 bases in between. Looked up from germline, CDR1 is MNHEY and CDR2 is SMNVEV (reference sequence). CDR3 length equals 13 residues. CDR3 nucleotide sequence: TGTGCCAGCAGTTTAATATTTGCCACACCCCTCCACTTT. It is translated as CASSLIFATPLHF.

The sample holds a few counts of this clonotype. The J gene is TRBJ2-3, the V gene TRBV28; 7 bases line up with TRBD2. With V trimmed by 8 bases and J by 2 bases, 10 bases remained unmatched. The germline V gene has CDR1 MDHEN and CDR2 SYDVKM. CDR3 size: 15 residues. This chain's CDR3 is CASGTSSGTTDTQYF. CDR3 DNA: TGTGCCAGCGGAACCTCTAGCGGAACCACAGATACGCAGTATTTT.

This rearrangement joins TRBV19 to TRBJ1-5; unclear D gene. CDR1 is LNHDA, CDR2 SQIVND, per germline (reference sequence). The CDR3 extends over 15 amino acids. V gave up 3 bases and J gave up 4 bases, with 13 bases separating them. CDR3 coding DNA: TGTGCCAGTAGTATCCCCCTCCTAGTGAATCAGCCCCAGCATTTT. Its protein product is CASSIPLLVNQPQHF. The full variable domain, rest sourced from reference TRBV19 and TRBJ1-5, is DGGITQSPKYLFRKEGQNVTLSCEQNLNHDAMYWYRQDPGQGLRLIYYSQIVNDFQKGDIAEGYSVSREKKESFPLTVTSAQKNPTAFYLCASSIPLLVNQPQHFGDGTRLSIL.